One sample yielded the 3 T cell receptor beta chains listed below, sequenced in a study of T cells in Graves' hyperthyroidism and ophthalmopathy. RNA transcripts gave rise to amplified TCR beta CDR3 regions. Carried out on the TCR CDR3, a first-round RT-PCR used the HTBI primer set. TCRdb fed the multiplex PCR reads into MiXCR, producing one record per CDR3 protein. The sample lists nearly 750,000 distinct CDR3 sequences, around 40% occurring once. The sample was blood. These receptors all come from a woman aged 40-49 years with Graves' hyperthyroidism.

The genes are TRBV11-2 and TRBJ1-1; maybe TRBD1 (6 bases). Germline assignment: CDR1 SGHAT and CDR2 FQNNGV. V lost 6 bases to trimming and J lost 0 bases, with 14 bases between them. The CDR3 extends over 15 amino acids. The CDR3 coding sequence is TGTGCCAGCAGTTCCATCCGGGACATGAACACTGAAGCTTTCTTT. As protein: CASSSIRDMNTEAFF.

The rearrangement uses TRBV19 and TRBJ1-2, with 9 bases identical to TRBD1. The germline gives CDR1 LNHDA, CDR2 SQIVND (reference sequence). V was pared by 4 bases and J by 7 bases, with 4 bases of the junction left unmatched. The CDR3 contains 13 residues. As DNA, the CDR3 is TGTGCCAGTAGTAGGGACAGGGTGAGTGGCTACACCTTC. Translated: CASSRDRVSGYTF.

This clonotype turned up a few times. The chain's CDR3 is CASSPPGTGWAYGYTF. Here the CDR3 DNA reads TGTGCCAGCAGTCCCCCCGGGACAGGGTGGGCCTATGGCTACACCTTC. The V gene is TRBV12-3 or TRBV12-4, the J gene TRBJ1-2; 9 positions match TRBD1. The CDR3 is made up of 16 amino acids. V shed 5 bases and J 4 bases; nucleotides not matched to a gene: 11.